This T cell receptor (beta chain) was profiled in a study of T-cell reconstitution after alpha-beta-depleted transplantation in children. This clonotype was picked up many times. For TCRbeta, the library was prepared with unique molecular identifiers. One entry per CDR3 protein, called by TCRdb with MiXCR from the PCR reads. Of around 700,000 distinct CDR3 sequences in the sample, around 14% are singletons; the top ten hold 0.79%. Source: PBMCs, taken before TCRalphabeta/CD19-depleted stem cell transplant. The TCR comes from a girl aged 2 to 10 with congenital amegakaryocytic thrombocytopenia, due to receive a stem cell transplant.

The CDR3 reads CASSLGGRTLLLAKNIQYF. The CDR3 nucleotides read TGTGCCAGCAGCTTAGGGGGGAGGACCTTACTTTTAGCCAAAAACATTCAGTACTTC. J is TRBJ2-4 and V is TRBV7-8, with D tentatively TRBD2 (6 bases). V shed 1 base and J shed 0 bases, with 19 bases lying between them. This CDR3 is built from 19 residues. Per the germline V gene, CDR1 is SGHVS and CDR2 is FQNEAQ.